This TCR beta chain came from a study of T cells after somatic rescue of genetic block. The germline V gene encodes CDR1 SGHRS and CDR2 YFSETQ. V lost 1 base and J lost 0, with 12 bases in between. The CDR3 totals 16 residues. Sequencing was performed with immunoSEQ multiplex PCR; in TCRdb, only in-frame clones are kept and a portion is missing. The sample lists over 14,000 clones; approximately 71% were seen once. This chain connects TRBV5-1 to TRBJ2-3; possibly TRBD1 or TRBD2 for D (5 bases each). This receptor was identified in a young man. The sequenced material came from peripheral blood mononuclear cells (PBMCs). DNA for the CDR3: TGCGCCAGCAGCTTGTGGGGGACCAAAAGCACAGATACGCAGTATTTT. This codes for CASSLWGTKSTDTQYF.